The T cell receptor beta chain under discussion was sequenced for a study of a mutant IDH1 vaccine in newly diagnosed glioma. The CDR3 covers 13 residues. V was clipped by 3 bases and J by 9 bases; unmatched bases: 4. CDR1 is SGHRS, CDR2 YFSETQ, per germline. As to this clone: Its antigen is not known.

Clones were read by immunoSEQ multiplex PCR, and TCRdb kept only the in-frame ones, dropping some. Of roughly 50,000 clones in the sample, approximately 82% were seen once. Time point specified: week 5, during vaccination. Vaccination used 300 ug of mutant IDH1 20-mer peptide per dose, with topical imiquimod. This receptor was identified in a woman between 18 and 30 years old with glioma. Some clones in this sample may be carry-over from other donors' samples. This chain joins TRBV5-1 and TRBJ2-4, with 9 positions matching TRBD1. The sequencing here drew on PBMCs, taken from a glioma patient whose treatment included an IDH1 peptide vaccine. Here the CDR3 DNA reads TGCGCCAGCAGCTCGGGACAGGGCGGCATTCAGTACTTC. It translates to CASSSGQGGIQYF.